The sequence of this T cell receptor (beta chain) was determined in a study of tumor-infiltrating lymphocytes in primary liver carcinoma. Study context: Maximum tumor diameters ranged from roughly 4 to 11 cm, stage T1-T3 N0M0. Study outcomes and limitations: Since the samples were bulk and unsorted, the CD4+ and CD8+ repertoires were not compared.

Unsorted whole blood yielded the blood RNA, and germline DNA was also extracted. Regarding this clonotype: Its antigen remains unidentified. At one boundary the junction diverges from the germline segment, which might be a read error.

Starting material of approximately 500 ng total RNA yielded TCR beta cDNA via a constant-region primer. Three-round nested multiplex PCR performed with slightly modified ARM-PCR produced the TCR beta libraries. Each of the first two PCR rounds ran approximately 11 cycles with TRBV1-TRBV30 forward and C-beta reverse primers. TCRdb processed the multiplex PCR reads anew with MiXCR; each CDR3 protein has one entry. Altogether 300,000 to 350,000 distinct CDR3 sequences are present, 65% being singletons, with the ten largest covering 5% to 6.5%. There are 17 residues in the CDR3. CDR1 SGHAT and CDR2 FQNNGV come from the germline V gene.

J is TRBJ2-7 and V is TRBV11-2, with 12 nucleotides matching TRBD2. Specimen: peripheral blood. This TCR came from a man aged 35 to 55 with primary liver carcinoma and hepatitis B virus infection. CDR3 coding DNA: TGTGCCAGCAGCCTAAACGCCGGAACTAGCGGGAGGTACGAGCACTACTTC. The encoded protein is CASSLNAGTSGRYEHYF.